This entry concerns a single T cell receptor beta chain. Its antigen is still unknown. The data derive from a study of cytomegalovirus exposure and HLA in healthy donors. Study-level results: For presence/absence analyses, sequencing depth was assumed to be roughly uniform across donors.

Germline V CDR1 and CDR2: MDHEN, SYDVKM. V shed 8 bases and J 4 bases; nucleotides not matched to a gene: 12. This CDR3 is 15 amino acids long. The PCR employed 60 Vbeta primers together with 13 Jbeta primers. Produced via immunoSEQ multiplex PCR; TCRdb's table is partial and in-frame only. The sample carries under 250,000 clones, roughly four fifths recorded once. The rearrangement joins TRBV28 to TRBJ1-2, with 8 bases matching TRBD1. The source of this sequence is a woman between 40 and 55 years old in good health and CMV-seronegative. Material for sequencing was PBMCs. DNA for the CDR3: TGTGCCAGCGGAACTGGGACAGGCTTTCTCTATGGCTACACCTTC. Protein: CASGTGTGFLYGYTF.